The entry below gives a single T cell receptor beta chain sequence along with its context. It has no known antigen specificity. Qualities for individual bases were not recorded, and no much larger clone is one base off. Donors formed part of the validation cohort, which comprised about 130 subjects and was distinct from the first cohort of several hundred subjects. This specimen comes from a study of cytomegalovirus exposure and HLA in healthy donors (dated by TCRdb to between 2016 and 2019). About the full investigation: According to a later analysis, one platform produced both the roughly 120 validation repertoires and the 670 or so repertoires of the first cohort. High-throughput TCR immunosequencing, statistical association of individual TCRs with disease status, and machine learning were combined to predict cytomegalovirus infection status. Besides the first cohort of hundreds of subjects, a separate validation cohort made up of 120 different subjects was used. The study was designed to test whether signatures of past pathogen exposure could be identified by cataloging public T cell receptors. Study-wide findings and limitations: The classifier was reported to diagnose cytomegalovirus status with high specificity and sensitivity in both the original cohort and the validation cohort. The study gave a list of 150 to 200 TCR beta chains associated with cytomegalovirus. Subsequent analysis determined that TCRs grouped into clusters in the first cohort also showed a tendency toward co-occurrence across the approximately 110 validation repertoires, and approximately 94% of cluster scores exceeded 0. All 120 or so repertoires were used to score co-occurrence in the validation cohort in a later analysis, because that analysis had no HLA typing for the cohort. Most TCR sequences were seen in very few donors, while some public TCRs were found in many individuals. It was suggested by the authors that the approach could potentially be generalized to other disease states and immunological phenotypes. Three of the identified cytomegalovirus-associated TCR beta chains were confirmed in vitro to be specific for cytomegalovirus antigens.

Libraries were built with the immunoSEQ multiplex PCR assay. From the authors' description of their analysis: A statistical classification framework was built to diagnose cytomegalovirus status from the catalog of TCR beta chain sequences. The table was pulled from immuneACCESS by TCRdb, which kept in-frame rearrangements only. Such tables lose some clones; where checked, under half of the loss comes from unresolved V genes, and the rest has no known cause. V, J and clone size derive from that table, while D and trimming were established from the DNA sequence. The sample has approximately 160,000 clones on record, approximately 89% of them singletons. Clones ranked in the top ten supply around a tenth of the sample. The germline V gene supplies CDR1 SGHRS and CDR2 YFSETQ. V trim: 0 bases; J trim: 7 bases; unmatched bases: 12. Reading from cysteine to phenylalanine, the CDR3 counts 17 amino acids. Only the CDR3 DNA is retained, 51 bases long and in frame from the first base.

The V and J genes are TRBV5-1 and TRBJ2-1; 8 nucleotides in the junction match TRBD1. This receptor was obtained from a woman aged 18-29 years in good health and CMV-seropositive. Sequences were obtained from PBMCs. The nucleotides read TGCGCCAGCAGCTTGGCCCGGACAGGGCAGTCGATGAATGAGCAGTTCTTC. Its translation is CASSLARTGQSMNEQFF. With the rest looked up from the reference TRBV5-1 and TRBJ2-1 genes rather than sequenced, the full variable domain is KAGVTQTPRYLIKTRGQQVTLSCSPISGHRSVSWYQQTPGQGLQFLFEYFSETQRNKGNFPGRFSGRQFSNSRSEMNVSTLELGDSALYLCASSLARTGQSMNEQFFGPGTRLTVL.